Listed here are 2 T cell receptor beta chains from one sample, sequenced in a study of T cell clones after liver transplantation. This table comes from immunoSEQ multiplex PCR, and its TCRdb copy is limited to in-frame clones, with some not included. Of about 80,000 clones listed, roughly four fifths are singletons. Sequencing used CD4+ T cells from blood, obtained approximately 3.5 years after liver transplant. The receptors were sampled from a human patient who received a liver transplant. Some T cells may be transferred from the graft donor.

V and J are TRBV6-1 and TRBJ1-2; a possible D gene is TRBD1 (5 bases). With 5 bases removed from V and 5 bases from J, the gap between germline ends came to 9 bases. The length of the CDR3 is 12 residues. Looked up from germline, CDR1 is MNHNS and CDR2 is SASEGT. The DNA for the CDR3 is TGTGCCAGCAGTTGGGGGACGTATGGCTACACCTTC. It encodes CASSWGTYGYTF.

This clone was seen just once. The chain recombines TRBV11-3 with TRBJ2-2; D is perhaps TRBD2 (5 bases). Looked up from germline, CDR1 is SGHNT and CDR2 is YENEEA. Trimming removed 1 base from V and 7 bases from J, with 22 bases in between. The CDR3 has 18 residues. The CDR3 DNA follows: TGTGCCAGCAGCTTAGTCCCCCTGATGGGGAGATCGGTCGGGGAGCTGTTTTTT. Residues: CASSLVPLMGRSVGELFF.